Listed here are 9 T cell receptor beta chains from one sample, sequenced in a study of monozygotic twins with inflammatory bowel disease (dated by TCRdb to about 2019). The library was obtained by 5' RACE. Sequencing relied on an Illumina HiSeq 2500. Each CDR3 protein sequence appears as one entry after TCRdb reprocessed the reads, and no DNA is included. The sample's table lists a count of more than 75,000 distinct CDR3 sequences. The ten largest make up 7.4% of the sample. The sequencing input was blood. Every receptor here comes from a human donor with ulcerative colitis or Crohn's disease, or a healthy co-twin of an affected twin (not recorded which).

V is TRBV5-1 and J is TRBJ1-1; TCRdb designates TRBD1, a call that cannot be tested without DNA. The CDR3 loop spans 13 amino acids. Germline V gene lookup returns CDR1 SGHRS and CDR2 YFSETQ. CDR3 residues: CASSFKGVTEAFF.

The chain employs TRBV5-1 and TRBJ2-5; without DNA, the TCRdb call of TRBD1 cannot be checked. CDR3 length: 15 residues. Germline loops: CDR1 SGHRS, CDR2 YFSETQ. The CDR3 reads CASSYRTGRQETQYF.

The CDR3 reads CSANPLQGAQPQHF. J is TRBJ1-5 and V is TRBV20-1; TCRdb's D call, TRBD1, is unchecked because there is no DNA. Germline CDR1 is DFQATT and CDR2 is SNEGSKA (reference sequence). The CDR3 extends over 14 amino acids.

The V gene is TRBV3-1, the J gene TRBJ1-1. CDR1 LGHDT and CDR2 YNNKEL come from the germline V gene (reference sequence). The CDR3 covers 15 residues. CDR3 region: CASSQDVIVNTEAFF.

CDR3 amino acids: CASSQDRGNTEAFF. V usage is TRBV3-1 and J usage is TRBJ1-1. The CDR3 is 14 residues long. Germline lookup yields CDR1 LGHDT and CDR2 YNNKEL (reference sequence).

V usage is TRBV10-1 and J usage is TRBJ2-7; TCRdb selects TRBD2, and the lack of DNA leaves this call unchecked. This CDR3 is 16 amino acids long. In germline, CDR1 is WNHNN, CDR2 SYGVQD (reference sequence). This chain's CDR3 is CASSEDRTSGTYEQYF.

The chain is built from TRBV6-5 and TRBJ2-6; TCRdb designates TRBD1, a call that cannot be tested without DNA. The CDR3 contains 18 residues. The germline CDR1 and CDR2 sequences are MNHEY and SVGAGI. CDR3 protein: CASSLGQGGNSGANVLTF.

V gene TRBV12-3 or TRBV12-4 combines with J gene TRBJ2-2; with no DNA, the TCRdb D assignment of TRBD1 cannot be verified. The length of the CDR3 is 12 residues. The CDR3 region is CASRDQGEELFF.

This chain uses TRBV20-1 with TRBJ2-1; there is no DNA to check the TCRdb D call of TRBD1. This CDR3 is built from 12 residues. In germline, CDR1 is DFQATT, CDR2 SNEGSKA (reference sequence). CDR3 in amino acids: CSARPSGDEQFF.